This T cell receptor (beta chain) was profiled in a study of blood T cell repertoires in COVID-19. The overall study: Researchers got acute and convalescent COVID-19 samples from the United States, Italy and Spain. The cDNA or gDNA used as material had been derived from T cells, B-cell-depleted T cells, or PBMCs.

Germline assignment: CDR1 MNHEY and CDR2 SVGEGT. CDR3 length: 15 residues. Trimming removed 2 bases from V and 8 bases from J; junction bases left unmatched: 7. As originally analysed: Reference gene primers were amplified, and this amplification served to estimate nucleated cell counts. The repertoire was sequenced with immunoSEQ multiplex PCR; TCRdb's copy has only in-frame clones and lacks some. V, J and clone size reflect that table, while D and trimming were determined from the DNA. The table shows approximately 180,000 clones, with more than 75% occurring only once. The chain links TRBV6-2 or TRBV6-3 to TRBJ2-4; TRBD1 matches 9 bases. This TCR derives from a human donor in a cohort sampled during active COVID-19. The specimen sequenced was peripheral blood. CDR3 sequence (DNA): TGTGCCAGCAGTTACGGGACAGGGACCTCGGACATTCAGTACTTC. Residues: CASSYGTGTSDIQYF.